The 23 T cell receptor beta chains in this list originate from one sample, sequenced in a study of T cells expressing NK-cell markers. Reanalyzing the 5' RACE reads, TCRdb keeps one entry per CDR3 protein, without DNA. This sample contains about 370,000 distinct CDR3 sequences. The specimen sequenced was blood T cells: a sorted CD56 or NKG2C T cell subset, CD4+ or CD8+ T cells, or bulk PBMC T cells (not recorded which). The receptors come from a woman aged 50 to 60 in good health.

V usage is TRBV5-1 and J usage is TRBJ2-2; TCRdb reports TRBD1, a call that lacks DNA to check it against. Germline V gene data show CDR1 as SGHRS and CDR2 as YFSETQ. The CDR3 extends over 15 amino acids. CDR3 in amino acids: CASSLDGRGTGELFF.

The rearrangement joins TRBV5-6 to TRBJ2-6; the D call from TCRdb, TRBD1, cannot be confirmed without DNA. CDR3 length: 19 residues. Germline CDR1 is SGHDT and CDR2 is YYEEEE. CDR3: CASSLAGQGANSGANVLTF.

CDR3 amino acids: CSARDGQPAANTEAFF. This chain connects TRBV20-1 to TRBJ1-1. The CDR3 spans 16 residues. Germline V lookup: CDR1 DFQATT, CDR2 SNEGSKA (reference sequence).

The chain employs TRBV9 and TRBJ2-1; TCRdb gives TRBD2 as the D gene, but with no DNA this cannot be confirmed. This CDR3 is built from 18 residues. Germline loops: CDR1 SGDLS, CDR2 YYNGEE. The CDR3 reads CASSVSSLGLAESNEQFF.

This chain joins TRBV5-1 and TRBJ1-3. The CDR3 covers 14 residues. CDR1 SGHRS and CDR2 YFSETQ come from the germline V gene. CDR3 sequence: CASSTQGGGNTIYF.

This sequence joins TRBV9 and TRBJ2-3; no DNA is available, so the TRBD2 call from TCRdb remains unchecked. This CDR3 contains 16 residues. In germline, CDR1 is SGDLS, CDR2 YYNGEE. CDR3 residues: CASSTMGSVSPDTQYF.

The V and J genes are TRBV29-1 and TRBJ1-1. Germline V lookup: CDR1 SQVTM, CDR2 ANQGSEA. The length of the CDR3 is 13 residues. The CDR3 sequence: CSVRVAVNTEAFF.

This rearrangement joins TRBV7-2 to TRBJ2-7. CDR1 is SGHTA, CDR2 FQGNSA, per germline. The CDR3 consists of 12 residues. The CDR3: CASSGGYYEQYF.

The genes are TRBV9 and TRBJ2-5; the D gene TCRdb calls, TRBD1, cannot be checked with no DNA. Germline values: CDR1 SGDLS, CDR2 YYNGEE. This CDR3 is built from 13 residues. The CDR3 spells CASSVGGTETQYF.

The V gene is TRBV4-1, the J gene TRBJ1-2. The CDR3 length is 14 residues. Germline V CDR1 and CDR2: MGHRA, YSYEKL. CDR3 in amino acids: CASSQDLVRYGYTF.

The chain recombines TRBV27 with TRBJ2-6. The CDR3 has 15 amino acids. CDR1 is MNHEY and CDR2 is SMNVEV in the germline V gene (reference sequence). The CDR3: CASKERISGANVLTF.

The chain uses TRBV12-3 or TRBV12-4 and TRBJ2-2; the TCRdb D gene call, TRBD1, has no DNA to confirm it. This CDR3 has 15 amino acids. This CDR3 reads CASSSKGQGGGELFF.

The chain links TRBV6-2 or TRBV6-3 to TRBJ2-1; lacking DNA, the TRBD2 call made by TCRdb goes unchecked. Germline V gene sequence: CDR1 MNHEY, CDR2 SVGEGT. The CDR3 is made up of 15 amino acids. The CDR3 loop is CASRQGLAIHNEQFF.

This chain joins TRBV7-7 and TRBJ2-5; without DNA, the TCRdb call of TRBD1 cannot be checked. This CDR3 has 16 residues. Per the germline V gene, CDR1 is SSHAT and CDR2 is FNYEAQ (reference sequence). CDR3 region: CASSFEPFGAQETQYF.

This chain uses TRBV29-1 with TRBJ2-1; TCRdb returns TRBD2, unconfirmable since there is no DNA. Germline assignment: CDR1 SQVTM and CDR2 ANQGSEA. The CDR3 is 11 residues long. The CDR3 reads CSVDSPNEQFF.

The chain employs TRBV12-3 or TRBV12-4 and TRBJ1-2; no DNA is available, so the TRBD1 call from TCRdb remains unchecked. This CDR3 is built from 16 residues. The CDR3 reads CASSFGGAGGIQGYTF.

The rearrangement joins TRBV6-5 to TRBJ2-7; TCRdb gives TRBD1 as the D gene, but with no DNA this cannot be confirmed. Germline CDR1 is MNHEY and CDR2 is SVGAGI. The CDR3 runs 17 residues. This CDR3 reads CATWARTGTGPSYEQYF.

The chain carries TRBV6-6 and TRBJ1-6. Germline assignment: CDR1 MNHNY and CDR2 SVGAGI (reference sequence). The CDR3 runs to 12 residues. The CDR3 is CASSLPSSPLHF.

The CDR3 sequence is CASSSPRQKPDSYNEQFF. The gene calls are TRBV5-1 and TRBJ2-1; no DNA is available, so the TRBD1 call from TCRdb remains unchecked. The V gene's germline CDR1 is SGHRS and CDR2 YFSETQ. This CDR3 is built from 18 residues.

This chain uses TRBV28 with TRBJ2-1; TCRdb gives TRBD1 as the D gene, but with no DNA this cannot be confirmed. CDR1 is MDHEN and CDR2 is SYDVKM in the germline V gene. This CDR3 has 17 amino acids. The CDR3 sequence is CASSLGPGTGAEGEQFF.

J is TRBJ2-6 and V is TRBV10-3; TCRdb proposes TRBD2, but this gene call is untestable without DNA. The CDR3 has 16 residues. Per germline, CDR1 ENHRY and CDR2 SYGVKD. The CDR3 protein is CAIRRTSASGANVLTF.

The chain employs TRBV19 and TRBJ1-5; absent DNA, TCRdb's TRBD1 call cannot be checked. Germline V gives CDR1 LNHDA, CDR2 SQIVND (reference sequence). This CDR3 contains 14 residues. The CDR3 loop reads CASMAGNGNQPQHF.

This chain uses TRBV20-1 with TRBJ1-1; the D gene TCRdb calls, TRBD1, cannot be checked with no DNA. The CDR3 totals 14 residues. The germline V gene has CDR1 DFQATT and CDR2 SNEGSKA (reference sequence). Here the CDR3 reads CSASIGGSVTEAFF.